The clone carrying this T cell receptor beta chain was seen just once. All enrollees were about 18 to 89 years old and from 25 or so US areas. Before being deemed recovered, Cohort 3 donors had two negative PCRs, clearance, or symptom resolution. The data were taken from a study of blood T cell repertoires in COVID-19. Study-level information: PBMCs, B-cell-depleted T cells, or T cells provided the cDNA or gDNA that made up the material.

Per the authors' pipeline: Scientists estimated how many nucleated cells there were by amplifying reference gene primers. Assay: immunoSEQ multiplex PCR; the TCRdb copy retains only in-frame clones and omits some. V, J and clone size are taken as reported in that table, and D and trimming were inferred from the DNA itself. This sample carries around 140,000 clones, approximately 80% of them seen once, and the ten largest clones take less than 7.5%. The source of this sequence is a woman aged 45-60 years who had recovered from COVID-19. Sequencing was carried out using PBMCs or T cells enriched from blood (not recorded which).

DNA of the CDR3: TGTGCCAGCAGCCACGACGGCAGGGTGGGGATTGGTGGCTACACCTTC. Residues: CASSHDGRVGIGGYTF. The chain uses TRBV7-2 and TRBJ1-2, with D possibly being TRBD1 (5 bases). Trimming cost V 5 bases and J 7 bases, with 23 bases left between them. Germline CDR1 SGHTA, CDR2 FQGNSA. This CDR3 region has 16 residues.